This T cell receptor (beta chain) was documented in a study of blood T cell repertoires in COVID-19. Study-level background: The origin of the acute and convalescent COVID-19 samples was the United States, Italy and Spain. In each case, the material was cDNA or gDNA derived from T cells, B-cell-depleted T cells, or PBMCs.

Authors' analysis steps: How many nucleated cells were present was estimated from reference gene primer amplification. The assay was immunoSEQ multiplex PCR, and TCRdb's table has in-frame clones only and misses some. Clone size and V and J calls were adopted from that table, with D and trimming inferred from the DNA. This sample yields under 300,000 clones, of which about nine tenths are seen a single time; roughly 6.3% belongs to the top ten. The CDR3 sequence is 17 residues long. V lost 4 bases and J lost 0; bases outside the gene matches: 7. The V gene's germline CDR1 is LNHDA and CDR2 SQIVND (reference sequence).

The sequence was obtained from a man aged 55 to 70 with acute or convalescent COVID-19. This chain joins TRBV19 and TRBJ1-5; TRBD1 matches at 9 bases. Sequencing used peripheral blood. The CDR3 DNA is TGTGCCAGTAGTACCGACAGGGGGGTTTATAGCAATCAGCCCCAGCATTTT. Translating it yields CASSTDRGVYSNQPQHF.